A selection of T cell receptor beta chains follows, all from one sample in a study of untreated major depressive disorder. Generated by immunoSEQ multiplex PCR, the TCRdb table keeps only in-frame clones and is missing some. The data contain just under 20,000 clones, about 84% of them singletons. Sequencing was done on a sample of CD4+ T cells from PBMCs. These receptors were collected from a woman aged 25 to 39 in good health. Each CDR3 is given with its conserved first and last residue. D genes are given only for firm matches. Size is stated for part of the rows, as once, few or many counts, or as a class when the clone is expanded.

- TRBJ2-7 TRBD1 TRBV5-1 CASSWGQGRDEQYF TGCGCCAGCAGCTGGGGACAGGGCCGCGACGAGCAGTACTTC
once TRBJ2-7 TRBD2 TRBV5-1 CASSWTSGSSYEQYF TGCGCCAGCAGCTGGACTAGCGGATCCTCCTACGAGCAGTACTTC
once TRBJ2-7 - TRBV5-3 CARSPPGYEQYF TGTGCCAGAAGCCCGCCCGGGTACGAGCAGTACTTC
- TRBJ1-1 - TRBV6-5 CASSPTRTEAFF TGTGCCAGCAGTCCTACTAGGACTGAAGCTTTCTTT
- TRBJ1-2 - TRBV28 CASRHNSGNYGYTF TGTGCCAGCAGACACAACTCAGGGAACTATGGCTACACCTTC
- TRBJ1-2 - TRBV27 CASSLSAGAYGYTF TGTGCCAGCAGTTTATCGGCGGGGGCCTATGGCTACACCTTC
- TRBJ2-1 - TRBV4-3 CASSQDMPGRRNEQFF TGCGCCAGCAGCCAAGATATGCCAGGGAGAAGGAATGAGCAGTTCTTC
- TRBJ1-3 - TRBV9 CASSPSGVLSGNTIYF TGTGCCAGCAGCCCTTCAGGGGTCCTCTCTGGAAACACCATATATTTT
- TRBJ1-1 - TRBV5-1 CASSLVVGVTEAFF TGCGCCAGCAGCTTGGTGGTAGGGGTCACTGAAGCTTTCTTT
- TRBJ2-2 - TRBV18 CASSPQGPSTGELFF TGTGCCAGCTCACCACAGGGACCGAGCACCGGGGAGCTGTTTTTT
- TRBJ1-4 - TRBV19 CASSTGTQLSEKLFF TGTGCCAGTAGTACAGGGACCCAGCTTAGCGAAAAACTGTTTTTT
- TRBJ2-2 - TRBV14 CASSFYTGELFF TGTGCCAGCAGCTTTTACACCGGGGAGCTGTTTTTT
- TRBJ2-5 - TRBV12-2 CASRLTTSGRATETQYF TGTGCAAGTCGCTTGACCACCAGCGGGAGGGCCACAGAGACCCAGTACTTC
- TRBJ2-1 TRBD2 TRBV5-4 CASSRTGTSGNEQFF TGTGCCAGCAGCCGGACCGGGACTAGTGGAAATGAGCAGTTCTTC
- TRBJ1-4 TRBD1 TRBV30 CAWNRQGAAKLFF TGTGCCTGGAACCGACAGGGGGCAGCAAAACTGTTTTTT
- TRBJ1-5 - TRBV4-2 CASSQGTGSNQPQHF TGTGCCAGCAGCCAAGGTACAGGGAGCAATCAGCCCCAGCATTTT
- TRBJ1-1 - TRBV9 CASSVGMNTEAFF TGTGCCAGCAGCGTAGGGATGAACACTGAAGCTTTCTTT
- TRBJ2-7 TRBD2 TRBV28 CAASGRRYEQYF TGTGCCGCTAGCGGGAGGAGATACGAGCAGTACTTC
- TRBJ2-1 - TRBV5-8 CASSLRQSLYNEQFF TGTGCCAGCAGCTTGAGACAGTCCTTGTACAATGAGCAGTTCTTC
- TRBJ2-5 - TRBV30 CAWSGQGVETQYF TGTGCCTGGAGTGGGCAAGGGGTAGAGACCCAGTACTTC
- TRBJ2-3 TRBD1 TRBV27 CASSGQGASWSDTQYF TGTGCCAGCAGCGGACAGGGGGCAAGCTGGTCAGATACGCAGTATTTT
- TRBJ2-7 - TRBV11-2 CASSRRPGLQFSYEQYF TGTGCCAGCAGCCGTAGACCGGGACTCCAGTTCTCCTACGAGCAGTACTTC
- TRBJ2-1 - TRBV2 CASSERVYNEQFF TGTGCCAGCAGTGAAAGGGTGTACAATGAGCAGTTCTTC
- TRBJ2-2 - TRBV21-1 CASSKTTNTGELFF TGTGCCAGCAGTAAGACAACGAACACCGGGGAGCTGTTTTTT
- TRBJ2-6 TRBD2 TRBV4-1 CASSQAPHGSGSPGANVLTF TGCGCCAGCAGCCAAGCCCCTCATGGTAGCGGGAGCCCCGGGGCCAACGTCCTGACTTTC
few TRBJ1-2 - TRBV4-2 CASSQETGFDYTF TGTGCCAGCAGCCAAGAAACAGGGTTCGACTACACCTTC
- TRBJ2-7 - TRBV30 CAYNTGGLGEQYF TGTGCCTATAATACCGGGGGGCTTGGGGAGCAGTACTTC
- TRBJ2-7 TRBD1 TRBV6-6 CASSTHAGTGDEQYF TGTGCCAGCAGCACCCATGCCGGGACAGGGGACGAGCAGTACTTC
- TRBJ2-7 - TRBV5-6 CASSLAGQSYEQYF TGTGCCAGCAGTCTCGCCGGACAATCCTACGAGCAGTACTTC
- TRBJ1-6 - TRBV9 CASSVGSGIGNSPLHF TGTGCCAGCAGCGTAGGGTCCGGGATAGGGAATTCACCCCTCCACTTT
- TRBJ2-2 - TRBV7-9 CASSLVDTGELFF TGTGCCAGCAGCTTAGTAGACACCGGGGAGCTGTTTTTT
- TRBJ2-1 - TRBV30 CAWSPGYNEQFF TGTGCCTGGAGCCCCGGGTACAATGAGCAGTTCTTC
- TRBJ2-7 - TRBV5-1 CASSSGGTHEQYF TGCGCCAGCAGCTCCGGAGGGACCCACGAGCAGTACTTC
few TRBJ2-1 TRBD2 TRBV4-2 CASSQEGRGRATNEQFF TGTGCCAGCAGCCAAGAAGGACGCGGGAGGGCCACCAATGAGCAGTTCTTC
- TRBJ2-3 - TRBV9 CASSVNTGDTDTQYF TGTGCCAGCAGCGTAAACACTGGCGACACAGATACGCAGTATTTT